The 29 T cell receptor beta chains below come from one sample, sequenced in a study of blood T cell repertoires in COVID-19. This table comes from immunoSEQ multiplex PCR, and its TCRdb copy is limited to in-frame clones, with some not included. The repertoire holds about 190,000 clones, with roughly 80% as singletons. Sequenced material: peripheral blood. The receptors derive from a human donor in a cohort sampled during active COVID-19.

The chain carries TRBV27 and TRBJ2-1; possibly TRBD2 for D (6 bases). Trimming cost V 1 base and J 6 bases, with 16 bases left between them. CDR1 and CDR2 from the germline V gene are MNHEY and SMNVEV (reference sequence). The CDR3 loop spans 16 amino acids. The CDR3 nucleotides read TGTGCCAGCAGTTTATGGGCGGGGAATTTGGGCAATGAGCAGTTCTTC. It yields the protein CASSLWAGNLGNEQFF.

The chain uses TRBV27 and TRBJ2-3; 7 bases match TRBD1. Germline V gene lookup returns CDR1 MNHEY and CDR2 SMNVEV (reference sequence). This CDR3 spans 13 amino acids. J lost 2 bases, V lost 9 bases, and 5 bases had no gene match. CDR3 sequence: CASSGQNTDTQYF. CDR3 nucleotides: TGTGCCAGTTCGGGACAGAACACAGATACGCAGTATTTT.

This chain links TRBV11-2 with TRBJ2-7; perhaps TRBD1 as D (6 bases). V was shortened by 5 bases and J by 4 bases, with 24 bases between the two germline ends. CDR1 is SGHAT and CDR2 is FQNNGV in the germline V gene. The CDR3 contains 17 residues. The CDR3 loop is CASSPGPIGQQRYEQYV. CDR3 sequence (DNA): TGTGCCAGCAGCCCTGGACCCATTGGACAGCAGAGATACGAGCAGTACGTC.

J is TRBJ2-7 and V is TRBV2; 13 nucleotides align to TRBD2. The germline V gene encodes CDR1 SNHLY and CDR2 FYNNEI. The CDR3 covers 18 residues. The ends lost 4 bases at V and 5 bases at J; junction bases unmatched: 14. CDR3 amino acids: CASSVGPGLAGDLHEQYV. The CDR3 nucleotides are TGTGCCAGCAGTGTCGGCCCCGGACTAGCGGGGGACCTTCACGAGCAGTACGTC.

V is TRBV6-5 and J is TRBJ1-2, with D hard to call. Trimming removed 6 bases at V and 2 bases at J, with 16 bases between. Germline assignment: CDR1 MNHEY and CDR2 SVGAGI. This CDR3 has 15 amino acids. CDR3 sequence reads: CASSLGREGNYGYTF. CDR3 bases: TGTGCCAGCAGCCTTGGCCGGGAAGGGAACTATGGCTACACCTTC.

The J gene is TRBJ2-5, the V gene TRBV6-5, with TRBD2 matching over 11 bases. Trimming took 9 bases from V and 1 from J; bases not matched to a gene: 7. The CDR3 covers 15 residues. Germline V gives CDR1 MNHEY, CDR2 SVGAGI. The CDR3 nucleotides read TGTGCCAGTATCCCGGGACTAGCGGCCCAAGAGACCCAGTACTTC. Amino acid sequence: CASIPGLAAQETQYF.

V usage is TRBV5-1 and J usage is TRBJ1-1; TRBD1 is a possible D gene (6 bases). V was trimmed by 2 bases and J by 4 bases, leaving 12 bases between them. The CDR3 extends over 14 amino acids. CDR1 and CDR2 from the germline V gene are SGHRS and YFSETQ. This chain's CDR3 is CASSFTQGTTEAFF. CDR3 DNA sequence: TGCGCCAGCAGCTTCACCCAGGGGACCACTGAAGCTTTCTTT.

The J gene is TRBJ2-1, the V gene TRBV7-6; TRBD2 might be the D (6 bases). Germline loops: CDR1 SGHVS, CDR2 FNYEAQ. V shed 5 bases and J shed 0 bases, with 11 bases lying between them. CDR3 length equals 15 residues. CDR3 nucleotides: TGTGCCAGCAGCCGCTCGGAGGGCTCCTACAATGAGCAGTTCTTC. Protein sequence: CASSRSEGSYNEQFF.

The genes are TRBV4-1 and TRBJ2-2; D remains unclear. V lost 1 base to trimming and J lost 2 bases, with 8 bases between them. CDR1 is MGHRA, CDR2 YSYEKL, per germline. This CDR3 has 15 residues. The CDR3 reads CASSQGASNTGELFF. CDR3 sequence (DNA): TGCGCCAGCAGCCAAGGGGCATCTAACACCGGGGAGCTGTTTTTT.

The gene calls are TRBV7-9 and TRBJ2-3; 9 positions agree with TRBD2. This CDR3 contains 18 residues. From germline, CDR1 is SEHNR and CDR2 FQNEAQ (reference sequence). Trimming at V came to 4 bases and at J to 2 bases, leaving 13 bases not matched to a gene. Here the CDR3 DNA reads TGTGCCAGCAGCTCCCAAACCTTGACTAGCGGAAACACAGATACGCAGTATTTT. Translated, it gives CASSSQTLTSGNTDTQYF.

This chain links TRBV7-9 with TRBJ2-2, with TRBD1 as a possible D gene (5 bases). The CDR3 is 13 amino acids. CDR1 is SEHNR and CDR2 is FQNEAQ in the germline V gene (reference sequence). V lost 7 bases, J lost 6 bases, and 12 bases lay in between. CDR3 loop: CASTSWGAGELFF. The CDR3 DNA follows: TGTGCCAGCACCTCTTGGGGCGCCGGGGAGCTGTTTTTT.

V is TRBV7-9 and J is TRBJ2-6; D gene unclear. Trimming shortened V by 2 bases and J by 2 bases, and 19 bases separated the two germline ends. Germline V gives CDR1 SEHNR, CDR2 FQNEAQ (reference sequence). The CDR3 has 19 residues. CDR3 sequence (DNA): TGTGCCAGCAGCTTAAATACTATTGGCCAGCTCCCTGGGGCCAACGTCCTGACTTTC. Encoded protein: CASSLNTIGQLPGANVLTF.

V is TRBV2 and J is TRBJ2-7; 9 nucleotides align to TRBD2. CDR3 length equals 10 residues. Germline CDR1 SNHLY, CDR2 FYNNEI. For the CDR3, the DNA is TGTGCCAGCAGTCGGGGACTAGCAAGCGTC. It yields the protein CASSRGLASV.

This rearrangement joins TRBV9 to TRBJ2-5, with 8 bases fitting TRBD1. Germline CDR1 SGDLS, CDR2 YYNGEE. CDR3 length: 17 amino acids. With V trimmed by 0 bases and J by 0 bases, 7 bases remained unmatched. This CDR3 is CASSVDWTGWDQETQYF. The CDR3 region has the DNA TGTGCCAGCAGCGTAGACTGGACAGGGTGGGACCAAGAGACCCAGTACTTC.

The chain is built from TRBV5-6 and TRBJ2-5, with TRBD2 identical over 11 bases. The CDR3 is made up of 16 amino acids. CDR1 is SGHDT and CDR2 is YYEEEE in the germline V gene. J lost 5 bases, V lost 0 bases, and 6 bases had no gene match. CDR3 coding DNA: TGTGCCAGCAGCTTGGAAGTAGCGGGGGGGCAGGAGACCCAGTACTTC. Amino acid sequence: CASSLEVAGGQETQYF.

The chain carries TRBV19 and TRBJ1-5, with a possible D match to TRBD1 (6 bases). The V end was cut by 6 bases, the J end by 1 base, with 10 bases between. CDR1 LNHDA and CDR2 SQIVND come from the germline V gene (reference sequence). The CDR3 loop spans 14 amino acids. CDR3 nucleotides: TGTGCCAGTAGGGGGACACAGAGCAATCAGCCCCAGCATTTT. Translated: CASRGTQSNQPQHF.

The rearrangement joins TRBV24-1 to TRBJ2-1, with 10 nucleotides matching TRBD2. Germline CDR1 is KGHDR and CDR2 is SFDVKD. The CDR3 has 18 amino acids. With 3 bases clipped from V and 0 bases from J, the junction kept 7 bases outside the gene matches. The CDR3 here is CATSDPGLAVSSYNEQFF. CDR3 nucleotide sequence: TGTGCCACCAGTGATCCCGGACTAGCGGTAAGCTCCTACAATGAGCAGTTCTTC.

The chain couples TRBV3-1 (or the pseudogene TRBV3-2) to TRBJ2-7; a possible D gene is TRBD2 (6 bases). Germline CDR1 LGHDT, CDR2 YNNKEL (reference sequence). Trimming removed 4 bases from V and 7 bases from J, with 23 bases in between. This CDR3 has 16 residues. As DNA, the CDR3 is TGTGCCAGCAGCCCACTTCTGGGGACTGGGGGTGAGGAGCAGTACTTC. This gives the protein CASSPLLGTGGEEQYF.

The chain employs TRBV9 and TRBJ1-4; TRBD1 agrees at 10 bases. Germline V gene sequence: CDR1 SGDLS, CDR2 YYNGEE. J gave up 0 bases and V 4 bases, and 3 bases lay outside the gene matches. This CDR3 is 16 amino acids long. Here the CDR3 reads CASSKDRGATNEKLFF. In nucleotides, the CDR3 is TGTGCCAGCAGCAAGGACAGGGGGGCAACTAATGAAAAACTGTTTTTT.

The V gene is TRBV24-1, the J gene TRBJ2-1; 12 bases map to TRBD2. The CDR3 spans 17 residues. The V segment lost 4 bases and the J segment 9 bases; nucleotides outside the gene matches: 12. CDR1 and CDR2 from the germline V gene are KGHDR and SFDVKD. The CDR3, as DNA: TGTGCCACCAGTGACCCTAGCGGGGGGGGCGCGTTGAGTGAGCAGTTCTTC. Translated: CATSDPSGGGALSEQFF.

J is TRBJ1-1 and V is TRBV30, with a tentative D call TRBD1 (6 bases). This CDR3 is built from 15 residues. Trimming pared 0 bases from V and 4 bases from J, leaving 15 bases between. Germline V lookup: CDR1 GTSNPN, CDR2 SVGIG (reference sequence). CDR3 sequence reads: CAWSVHRVWGTEAFF. The CDR3 nucleotides read TGTGCCTGGAGTGTACACAGGGTGTGGGGCACTGAAGCTTTCTTT.

V and J are TRBV11-2 and TRBJ1-2; D uncertain. V lost 4 bases to trimming and J lost 2 bases, with 11 bases between them. In germline, CDR1 is SGHAT, CDR2 FQNNGV. The CDR3 extends over 14 amino acids. Here the CDR3 reads CASSSTGMNYGYTF. DNA for the CDR3: TGTGCCAGCAGCTCCACCGGGATGAACTATGGCTACACCTTC.

CDR3 protein: CASRKDSGAGELFF. CDR3 DNA sequence: TGTGCCAGCCGGAAGGACTCTGGCGCCGGGGAGCTGTTTTTT. This chain links TRBV2 with TRBJ2-2; D is perhaps TRBD2 (5 bases). Trimming removed 8 bases from V and 6 bases from J, with 16 bases in between. Germline V gene lookup returns CDR1 SNHLY and CDR2 FYNNEI. The CDR3 spans 14 residues. Together with reference TRBV2 and TRBJ2-2, the CDR3 gives the full variable domain: EPEVTQTPSHQVTQMGQEVILRCVPISNHLYFYWYRQILGQKVEFLVSFYNNEISEKSEIFDDQFSVERPDGSNFTLKIRSTKLEDSAMYFCASRKDSGAGELFFGEGSRLTVL.

This clone appeared a single time. The CDR3 loop reads CASSQRGSSYNEQFF. The CDR3 DNA reads as TGTGCCAGCAGCCAGCGGGGTAGCTCCTACAATGAGCAGTTCTTC. This chain links TRBV5-4 with TRBJ2-1; 7 bases fit TRBD2. The germline CDR1 and CDR2 sequences are SGHNT and YYREEE (reference sequence). The CDR3 extends over 15 amino acids. V lost 4 bases and J lost 0; bases outside the gene matches: 4.

The chain uses TRBV11-3 and TRBJ2-1; 7 bases match TRBD2. The germline gives CDR1 SGHNT, CDR2 YENEEA. J was trimmed by 1 base and V by 2 bases; bases with no gene match: 2. The CDR3 is 15 amino acids. The CDR3 reads CASSLREGSYNEQFF. The CDR3 nucleotides read TGTGCCAGCAGCTTAAGGGAGGGGTCCTACAATGAGCAGTTCTTC.

The V and J genes are TRBV5-1 and TRBJ1-2; tentatively, D is TRBD1 (6 bases). In germline, CDR1 is SGHRS, CDR2 YFSETQ. The ends were cut back, 2 bases at V and 0 bases at J, with 11 bases in the middle. CDR3 size: 15 residues. CDR3 bases: TGCGCCAGCAGCTTTAATACAGGGTCTAACTATGGCTACACCTTC. This sequence encodes CASSFNTGSNYGYTF.

V and J are TRBV7-2 and TRBJ2-2; D possibly corresponds to TRBD2 (6 bases). Germline CDR1 is SGHTA and CDR2 is FQGNSA. Deletions cut 0 bases from V and 4 bases from J, with 18 bases between. The CDR3 has 18 residues. For the CDR3, the DNA is TGTGCCAGCAGCTTAGCGAGGATTAGGCAGGGAGGCACCGGGGAGCTGTTTTTT. Its translation: CASSLARIRQGGTGELFF.

The chain combines TRBV28 with TRBJ1-4, with 8 bases that match TRBD1. Germline CDR1 reads MDHEN; CDR2 reads SYDVKM. The V segment lost 7 bases and the J segment 11 bases; nucleotides outside the gene matches: 9. This CDR3 is 13 amino acids long. The CDR3 region has the DNA TGTGCCAGCATCAACTTGACAGGGGCCAAACTGTTTTTT. Its protein product is CASINLTGAKLFF.

The J gene is TRBJ1-1, the V gene TRBV12-3 or TRBV12-4; D is possibly TRBD1 (6 bases). The CDR3 has 12 residues. V gave up 4 bases and J gave up 10 bases, with 13 bases separating them. The CDR3 is CASSSGQLGAFF. CDR3 DNA sequence: TGTGCCAGCAGTTCTGGACAGCTTGGAGCTTTCTTT.